The clone carrying this T cell receptor (beta chain) was detected many times. Its antigen is undetermined. The CDR3 extends over 16 amino acids. V lost 5 bases and J 1 base, leaving 17 bases between the germline ends. CDR1 and CDR2 from the germline V gene are MDHEN and SYDVKM. The entry originates in a study of T cells in Graves' hyperthyroidism and ophthalmopathy. In the study overall: At initial diagnosis, before any treatment had begun, peripheral blood was obtained.

The source material, RNA transcripts, was used to amplify TCR beta CDR3 regions. Primed by the HTBI set, a first-round RT-PCR was run on the TCR CDR3. TCRdb processed the multiplex PCR reads anew with MiXCR; each CDR3 protein has one entry. The sample contains about 270,000 distinct CDR3 sequences, more than 20% of which appear only once. A patient was excluded if there was uncontrolled infection, other autoimmune disease, pregnancy or lactation. The diagnoses drew upon clinical symptoms, serum thyroxine and TRAb, thyroid ultrasound and orbital computed tomography. Notes on the study in general: A 13 V-J model separated ophthalmopathy from stable hyperthyroidism.

The sample consisted of blood. This receptor was taken from a woman aged 40 to 55 with Graves' ophthalmopathy. This rearrangement joins TRBV28 to TRBJ1-1; D unresolved. CDR3 region: CASSALTWGGNTEAFF. The CDR3 DNA reads as TGTGCCAGCAGTGCCCTAACTTGGGGTGGGAACACTGAAGCTTTCTTT.